This passage covers 16 T cell receptor beta chains from one sample sequenced in a study of glioma-infiltrating T cells. Using RNA template, CDR3s of TCR alpha and beta were amplified with iRepertoire arm-PCR. Using its own MiXCR run on the multiplex PCR reads, TCRdb lists one record per CDR3 protein. The sample has around 99,000 distinct CDR3 sequences; less than 30% are singletons. The sequenced material came from glioma tissue, nonneoplastic brain tissue, or PBMCs (not recorded which). These receptors all stem from a human donor with low-grade glioma or glioblastoma, undergoing nonglioma brain surgery, or in good health (not recorded which).

This clonotype was detected many times. This chain uses TRBV19 with TRBJ2-1; 8 positions match TRBD2. The V gene end was trimmed by 7 bases and the J gene end by 8 bases; junction bases not matched to a gene: 13. The CDR3 runs to 15 residues. Germline values: CDR1 LNHDA, CDR2 SQIVND (reference sequence). The CDR3 here is CASKVSSGSGDEQFF. The CDR3 bases are TGTGCCAGTAAGGTGTCGAGCGGGAGTGGGGATGAGCAGTTCTTC.

At least ten counts were recorded for this clonotype. The chain recombines TRBV2 with TRBJ2-5, with TRBD2 as a possible D gene (5 bases). Germline V gene lookup returns CDR1 SNHLY and CDR2 FYNNEI. Deletions cut 7 bases from V and 5 bases from J, with 11 bases between. The CDR3 consists of 12 residues. In nucleotides, the CDR3 is TGTGCCAGCACGGGGATAGGGGAGACCCAGTACTTC. Encoded protein: CASTGIGETQYF.

This clonotype has ten or more counts. V usage is TRBV7-2 and J usage is TRBJ1-5; D is uncertain. V was pared by 5 bases and J by 2 bases, with 10 bases between. This CDR3 has 14 residues. From germline, CDR1 is SGHTA and CDR2 FQGNSA. The CDR3 region has the DNA TGTGCCAGCAGCACACGGGAAGGCAATCAGCCCCAGCATTTT. It encodes CASSTREGNQPQHF.

The table lists this clonotype with many counts. The CDR3 coding sequence is TGCAGTGCTGCTCCGGACAGGAAGGAAGATGGCTACACCTTC. It codes for CSAAPDRKEDGYTF. The chain couples TRBV20-1 to TRBJ1-2; 7 bases are shared with TRBD1. Per the germline V gene, CDR1 is DFQATT and CDR2 is SNEGSKA (reference sequence). The V segment lost 5 bases and the J segment 6 bases; nucleotides outside the gene matches: 12. This CDR3 spans 14 amino acids.

This clonotype has a handful of counts. The gene calls are TRBV7-9 and TRBJ1-1; no clear D. CDR3 length equals 11 residues. Trimming took 5 bases from V and 10 from J, leaving 11 bases between them. CDR1 SEHNR and CDR2 FQNEAQ come from the germline V gene (reference sequence). CDR3 sequence: CASSPQVVAFF. The CDR3 nucleotides are TGTGCCAGCAGCCCTCAGGTAGTAGCTTTCTTT.

This clonotype was counted between two and nine times. The CDR3 region is CASSPGTGGDYGYTF. The DNA of the CDR3 is TGTGCCAGCAGCCCCGGGACAGGGGGGGACTATGGCTACACCTTC. The V gene is TRBV7-3, the J gene TRBJ1-2; 11 positions agree with TRBD1. V was pared by 5 bases and J by 3 bases, with 5 bases of the junction left unmatched. There are 15 residues in the CDR3. Germline V gene sequence: CDR1 SGHTA, CDR2 FQGTGA.

This clonotype was counted many times. The rearrangement uses TRBV7-2 and TRBJ1-5; D is undetermined. The CDR3 totals 13 residues. Looked up from germline, CDR1 is SGHTA and CDR2 is FQGNSA. Trimming stripped 2 bases from V and 5 bases from J, with 7 bases between. In DNA, the CDR3 is TGTGCCAGCAGCTTACGTGCGGATCAGCCCCAGCATTTT. As protein: CASSLRADQPQHF.

The table lists this clonotype with many counts. The chain carries TRBV20-1 and TRBJ2-1; a possible D gene is TRBD1 (6 bases). The CDR3 has 14 amino acids. The V and J ends lost 3 bases and 4 bases respectively, with 13 bases between them. CDR1 and CDR2 from the germline V gene are DFQATT and SNEGSKA (reference sequence). The DNA of the CDR3 is TGCAGTGCTAGGGTCGGACAGTCTTACAATGAGCAGTTCTTC. Translated, it gives CSARVGQSYNEQFF.

This clonotype has a count of ten or more. The rearrangement joins TRBV12-3 or TRBV12-4 to TRBJ1-5, with D maybe TRBD1 (5 bases). V dropped 5 bases and J dropped 4 bases, with 21 bases sitting between them. There are 17 residues in the CDR3. The CDR3 DNA reads as TGTGCCAGCAGTCCACCCTCGGGACTCCTAGGGAATCAGCCCCAGCATTTT. Translation: CASSPPSGLLGNQPQHF.

This clonotype has more than one count but fewer than ten. The chain joins TRBV29-1 to TRBJ2-3; D might be TRBD1 (5 bases). Germline V CDR1 and CDR2: SQVTM, ANQGSEA. There are 13 residues in the CDR3. The V and J ends lost 0 bases and 4 bases respectively, with 8 bases between them. This chain's CDR3 is CSVEEGAADTQYF. As DNA, the CDR3 is TGCAGCGTTGAAGAAGGGGCGGCAGATACGCAGTATTTT.

Notes on this clonotype: The germline gene is not matched at one end of the junction; a read error may be the cause. The chain is built from TRBV4-1 and TRBJ2-7; possible D gene TRBD1, 6 bases. The CDR3 contains 14 residues. Germline CDR1 and CDR2: MGHRA and YSYEKL. CDR3: CASSQARGFYAQYF. CDR3 DNA: TGCGCCAGCAGCCAAGCCAGGGGATTCTACGCGCAGTACTTC.

This chain uses TRBV18 with TRBJ2-3; D perhaps matches TRBD1 (5 bases). The CDR3 is 16 residues long. Germline CDR1 KGHSH, CDR2 LQKENI. Trimming left V 6 bases short and J 2 bases short, with 18 bases between. The DNA for the CDR3 is TGTGCCAGCTCCCCTGGGCCATCGACAGCCACAGATACGCAGTATTTT. Amino acids: CASSPGPSTATDTQYF.

This clonotype has ten or more counts. The chain couples TRBV7-9 to TRBJ2-3; a weak D match, TRBD1 (6 bases). Germline lookup yields CDR1 SEHNR and CDR2 FQNEAQ (reference sequence). The CDR3 runs 16 residues. V lost 4 bases to trimming and J lost 1 base, with 15 bases between them. CDR3 in amino acids: CASSSPSGHRTDTQYF. Written as DNA, the CDR3 is TGTGCCAGCAGCTCGCCCTCGGGACACCGCACAGATACGCAGTATTTT.

The table lists this clonotype with many counts. In DNA form, the CDR3 reads TGTGCCAGCAGTAATAGCGGAGTTGAGACCCAGTACTTC. Amino acid sequence: CASSNSGVETQYF. This sequence joins TRBV28 and TRBJ2-5; D is perhaps TRBD2 (6 bases). V was pared by 5 bases and J by 5 bases, with 12 bases between. The CDR3 has 13 amino acids. Germline V lookup: CDR1 MDHEN, CDR2 SYDVKM.

Turning to this clonotype: Being one base from a much bigger clone, this may be a read error. The chain employs TRBV12-3 or TRBV12-4 and TRBJ1-5; unclear D gene. The ends were cut back, 4 bases at V and 5 bases at J, with 12 bases in the middle. The CDR3 has 14 residues. CDR3 nucleotide sequence: TGTGCCAGCAGTTCTGGGCGAGGTGATCAGCCCCAGCATTTT. Amino acids: CASSSGRGDQPQHF.

V and J are TRBV12-3 or TRBV12-4 and TRBJ2-1; 7 bases match TRBD1. The CDR3 runs 14 residues. V was clipped by 9 bases and J by 5 bases; unmatched bases: 10. The chain's CDR3 is CARSLWDRNNEQFF. The CDR3 bases are TGTGCCAGAAGTCTCTGGGACAGAAACAATGAGCAGTTCTTC.